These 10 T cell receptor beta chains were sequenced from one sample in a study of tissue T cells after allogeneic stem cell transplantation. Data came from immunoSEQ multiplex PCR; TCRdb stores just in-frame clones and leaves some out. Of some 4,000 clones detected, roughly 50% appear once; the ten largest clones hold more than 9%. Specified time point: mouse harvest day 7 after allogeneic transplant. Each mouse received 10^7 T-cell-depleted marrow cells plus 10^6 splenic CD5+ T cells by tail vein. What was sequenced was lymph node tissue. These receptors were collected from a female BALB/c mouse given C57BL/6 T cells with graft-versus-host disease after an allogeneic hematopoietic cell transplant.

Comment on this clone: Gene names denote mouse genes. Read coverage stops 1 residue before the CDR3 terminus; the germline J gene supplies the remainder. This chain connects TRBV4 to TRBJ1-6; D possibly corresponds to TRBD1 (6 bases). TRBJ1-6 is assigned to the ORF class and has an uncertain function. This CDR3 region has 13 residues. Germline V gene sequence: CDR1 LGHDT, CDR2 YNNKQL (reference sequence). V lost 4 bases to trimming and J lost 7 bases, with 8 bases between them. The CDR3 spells CASSLRGNSPLYF. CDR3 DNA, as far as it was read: TGTGCCAGCAGCTTAAGGGGGAATTCGCCCCTCTAC.

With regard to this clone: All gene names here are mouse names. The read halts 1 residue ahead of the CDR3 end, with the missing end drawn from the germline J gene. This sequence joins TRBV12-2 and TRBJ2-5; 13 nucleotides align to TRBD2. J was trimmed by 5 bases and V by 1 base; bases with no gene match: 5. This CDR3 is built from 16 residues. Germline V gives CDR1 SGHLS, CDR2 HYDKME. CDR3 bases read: TGTGCCAGCTCTCTTGGACTGGGGGGGCGAGGAGACACCCAGTAC. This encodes CASSLGLGGRGDTQY. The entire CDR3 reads CASSLGLGGRGDTQYF.

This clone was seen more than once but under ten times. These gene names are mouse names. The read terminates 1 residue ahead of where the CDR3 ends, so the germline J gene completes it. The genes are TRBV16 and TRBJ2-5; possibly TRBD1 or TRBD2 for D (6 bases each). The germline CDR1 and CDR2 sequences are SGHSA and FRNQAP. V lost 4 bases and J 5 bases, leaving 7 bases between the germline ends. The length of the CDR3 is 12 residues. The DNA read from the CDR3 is TGTGCAAGCAGCTGGGGGCGAGACACCCAGTAC. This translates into CASSWGRDTQY. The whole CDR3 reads CASSWGRDTQYF.

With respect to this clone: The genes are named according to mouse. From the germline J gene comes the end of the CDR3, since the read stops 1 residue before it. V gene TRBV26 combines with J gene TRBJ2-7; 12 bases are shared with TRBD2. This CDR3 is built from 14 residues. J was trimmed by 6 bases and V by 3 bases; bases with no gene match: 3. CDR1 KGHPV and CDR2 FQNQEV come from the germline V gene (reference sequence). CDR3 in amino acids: CASSLDWGGVEQYF. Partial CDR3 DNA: TGTGCCAGCAGTCTCGACTGGGGGGGCGTTGAACAGTAC.

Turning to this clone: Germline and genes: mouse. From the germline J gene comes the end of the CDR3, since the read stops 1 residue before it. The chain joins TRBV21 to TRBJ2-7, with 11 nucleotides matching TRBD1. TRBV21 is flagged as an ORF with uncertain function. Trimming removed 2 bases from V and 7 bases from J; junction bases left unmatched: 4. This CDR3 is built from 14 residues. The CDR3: CASSQGQGAGEQYF. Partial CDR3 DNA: TGTGCTAGCAGTCAAGGACAGGGGGCAGGGGAACAGTAC.

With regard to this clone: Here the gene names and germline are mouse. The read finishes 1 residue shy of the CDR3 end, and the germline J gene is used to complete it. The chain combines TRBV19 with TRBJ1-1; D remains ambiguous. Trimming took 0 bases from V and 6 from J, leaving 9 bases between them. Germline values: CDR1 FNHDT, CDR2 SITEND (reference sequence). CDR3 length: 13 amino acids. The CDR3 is CASSIGARSEVFF. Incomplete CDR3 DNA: TGTGCCAGCAGTATAGGAGCCAGGTCAGAAGTCTTC.

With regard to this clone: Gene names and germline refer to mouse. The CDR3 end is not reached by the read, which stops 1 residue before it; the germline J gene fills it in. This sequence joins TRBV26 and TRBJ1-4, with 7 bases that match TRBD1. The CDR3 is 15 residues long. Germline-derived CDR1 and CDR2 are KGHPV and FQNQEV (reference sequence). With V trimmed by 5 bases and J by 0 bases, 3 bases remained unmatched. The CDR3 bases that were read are TGTGCCAGCAGTTTCGGGACAGTTTCCAACGAAAGATTATTT. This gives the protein CASSFGTVSNERLF. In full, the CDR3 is CASSFGTVSNERLFF.

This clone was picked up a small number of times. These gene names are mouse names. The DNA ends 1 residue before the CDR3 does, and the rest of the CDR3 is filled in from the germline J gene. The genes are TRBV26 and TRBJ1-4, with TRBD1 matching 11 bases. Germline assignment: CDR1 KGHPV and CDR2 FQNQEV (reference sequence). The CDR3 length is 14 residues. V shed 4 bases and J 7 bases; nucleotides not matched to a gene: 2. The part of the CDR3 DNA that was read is TGTGCCAGCAGTCGGACAGGGGGCACCGAAAGATTATTT. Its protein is CASSRTGGTERLF. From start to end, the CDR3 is CASSRTGGTERLFF.

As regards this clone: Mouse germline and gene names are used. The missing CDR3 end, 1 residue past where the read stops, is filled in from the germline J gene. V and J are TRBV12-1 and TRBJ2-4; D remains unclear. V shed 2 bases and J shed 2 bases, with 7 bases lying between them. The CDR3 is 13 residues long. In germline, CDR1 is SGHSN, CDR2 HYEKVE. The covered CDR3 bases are TGTGCCAGCTCTCGAACAGATCAAAACACCTTGTAC. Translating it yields CASSRTDQNTLY. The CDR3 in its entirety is CASSRTDQNTLYF.

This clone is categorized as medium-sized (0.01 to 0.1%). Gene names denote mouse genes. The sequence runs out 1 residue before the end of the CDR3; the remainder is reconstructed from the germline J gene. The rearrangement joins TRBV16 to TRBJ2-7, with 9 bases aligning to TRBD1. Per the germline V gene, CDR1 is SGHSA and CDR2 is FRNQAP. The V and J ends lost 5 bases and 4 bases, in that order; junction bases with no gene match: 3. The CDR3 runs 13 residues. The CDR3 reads CASSDRGVYEQYF. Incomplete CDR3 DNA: TGTGCAAGCAGCGACAGGGGGGTATATGAACAGTAC.